The T cell receptor beta chain under discussion was sequenced for a study of blood T cell repertoires in COVID-19. Study overall: The study drew acute and convalescent COVID-19 samples from the United States, Italy and Spain.

Produced via immunoSEQ multiplex PCR; TCRdb's table is partial and in-frame only. The data show roughly 110,000 clones, about 80% seen once. The germline V and J ends were trimmed by 4 bases and 6 bases, with 16 bases remaining between them. This CDR3 region has 14 residues. Germline loops: CDR1 SGHDN, CDR2 FVKESK. The receptor comes from a woman aged 40-49 years with acute or convalescent COVID-19. Sample: peripheral blood. The genes are TRBV14 and TRBJ2-7; perhaps TRBD2 as D (5 bases). The CDR3 loop reads CASSPRTGSGEQYF. DNA of the CDR3: TGTGCCAGCAGCCCCCGGACGGGATCGGGCGAGCAGTACTTC.